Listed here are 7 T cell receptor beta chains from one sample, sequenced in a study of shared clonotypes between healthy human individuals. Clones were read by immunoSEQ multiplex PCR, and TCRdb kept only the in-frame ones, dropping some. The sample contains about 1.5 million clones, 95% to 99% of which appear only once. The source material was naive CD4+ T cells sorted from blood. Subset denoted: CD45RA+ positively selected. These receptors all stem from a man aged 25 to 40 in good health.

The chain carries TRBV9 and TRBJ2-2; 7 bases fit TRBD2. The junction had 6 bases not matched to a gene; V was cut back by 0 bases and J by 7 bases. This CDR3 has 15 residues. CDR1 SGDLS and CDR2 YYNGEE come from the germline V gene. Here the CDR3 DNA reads TGTGCCAGCAGCGTAGCCCCCGGACTAGTCGGGGAGCTGTTTTTT. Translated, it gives CASSVAPGLVGELFF.

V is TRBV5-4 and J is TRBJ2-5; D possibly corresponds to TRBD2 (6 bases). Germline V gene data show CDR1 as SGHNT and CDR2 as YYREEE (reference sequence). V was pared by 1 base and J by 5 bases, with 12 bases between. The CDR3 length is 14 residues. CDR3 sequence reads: CASSLTREYETQYF. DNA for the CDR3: TGTGCCAGCAGCTTGACGCGGGAATACGAGACCCAGTACTTC.

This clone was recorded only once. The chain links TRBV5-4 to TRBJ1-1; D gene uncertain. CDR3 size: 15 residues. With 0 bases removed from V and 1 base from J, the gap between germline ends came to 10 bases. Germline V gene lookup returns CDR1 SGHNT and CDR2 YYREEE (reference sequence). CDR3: CASSLDLNGNTEAFF. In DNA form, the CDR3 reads TGTGCCAGCAGCTTGGACCTTAACGGGAACACTGAAGCTTTCTTT. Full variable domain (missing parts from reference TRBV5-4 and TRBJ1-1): ETGVTQSPTHLIKTRGQQVTLRCSSQSGHNTVSWYQQALGQGPQFIFQYYREEENGRGNFPPRFSGLQFPNYSSELNVNALELDDSALYLCASSLDLNGNTEAFFGQGTRLTVV.

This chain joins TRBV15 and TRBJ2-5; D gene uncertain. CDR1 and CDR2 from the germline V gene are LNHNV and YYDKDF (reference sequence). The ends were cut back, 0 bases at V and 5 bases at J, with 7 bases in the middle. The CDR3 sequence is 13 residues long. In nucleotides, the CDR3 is TGTGCCACCAGCAGAGAGGATGGGGAGACCCAGTACTTC. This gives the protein CATSREDGETQYF.

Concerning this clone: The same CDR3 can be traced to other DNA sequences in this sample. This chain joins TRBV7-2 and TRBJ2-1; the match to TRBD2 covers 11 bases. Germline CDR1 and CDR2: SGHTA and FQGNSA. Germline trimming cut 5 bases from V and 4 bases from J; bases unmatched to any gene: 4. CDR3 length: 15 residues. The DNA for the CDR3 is TGTGCCAGCAGCCGAGGGACTAGCGGTTACAATGAGCAGTTCTTC. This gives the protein CASSRGTSGYNEQFF.

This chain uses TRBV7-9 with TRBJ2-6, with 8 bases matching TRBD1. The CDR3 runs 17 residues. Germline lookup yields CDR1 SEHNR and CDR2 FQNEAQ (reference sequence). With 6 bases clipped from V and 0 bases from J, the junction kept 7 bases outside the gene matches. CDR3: CASREGQATSGANVLTF. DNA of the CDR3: TGTGCCAGCAGGGAGGGACAGGCGACCTCTGGGGCCAACGTCCTGACTTTC. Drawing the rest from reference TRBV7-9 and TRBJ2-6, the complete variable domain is DTGVSQNPRHKITKRGQNVTFRCDPISEHNRLYWYRQTLGQGPEFLTYFQNEAQLEKSRLLSDRFSAERPKGSFSTLEIQRTEQGDSAMYLCASREGQATSGANVLTFGAGSRLTVL.

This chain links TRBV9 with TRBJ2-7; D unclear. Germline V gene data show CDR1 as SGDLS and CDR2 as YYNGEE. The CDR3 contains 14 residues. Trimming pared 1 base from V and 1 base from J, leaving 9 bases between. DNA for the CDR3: TGTGCCAGCAGCGTAAAACCTACTTCCTACGAGCAGTACTTC. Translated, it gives CASSVKPTSYEQYF. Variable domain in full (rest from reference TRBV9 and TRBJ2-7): DSGVTQTPKHLITATGQRVTLRCSPRSGDLSVYWYQQSLDQGLQFLIQYYNGEERAKGNILERFSAQQFPDLHSELNLSSLELGDSALYFCASSVKPTSYEQYFGPGTRLTVT.